The 22 T cell receptor beta chains given below trace back to one sample, sequenced in a study of PD-1 blockade in classical Hodgkin lymphoma. All patients experienced relapse after autologous stem cell transplantation, and brentuximab vedotin exposure was variable. Sequencing used immunoSEQ multiplex PCR; TCRdb keeps in-frame clones, though not all of them. The table includes roughly 150,000 clones, approximately 80% detected once. Specimen: peripheral blood mononuclear cells (PBMCs), collected before the second cycle of nivolumab. The source of these receptors is a human donor with classical Hodgkin lymphoma.

This clone was detected a few times. The CDR3 DNA reads TGTGCCAGTAGTATTGGCACAACAGGGGATGGCTACACCTTC. As protein: CASSIGTTGDGYTF. V and J are TRBV19 and TRBJ1-2; 7 bases match TRBD1. The CDR3 extends over 14 amino acids. In germline, CDR1 is LNHDA, CDR2 SQIVND (reference sequence). With 3 bases clipped from V and 6 bases from J, the junction kept 7 bases outside the gene matches.

The chain combines TRBV2 with TRBJ2-7; D is possibly TRBD2 (6 bases). Germline assignment: CDR1 SNHLY and CDR2 FYNNEI. This CDR3 spans 15 amino acids. The V end was cut by 4 bases, the J end by 1 base, with 14 bases between. The CDR3 spells CASSGRESTSYEQYF. The CDR3 nucleotides are TGTGCCAGCAGTGGGAGGGAATCCACTTCCTACGAGCAGTACTTC.

This chain joins TRBV13 and TRBJ2-1; TRBD2 is a possible D gene (6 bases). V lost 5 bases to trimming and J lost 3 bases, with 14 bases between them. The CDR3 sequence is 15 residues long. Per germline, CDR1 PRHDT and CDR2 FYEKMQ (reference sequence). DNA of the CDR3: TGTGCCAGCAGCCTCTGGGGGGAGGTCTACAATGAGCAGTTCTTC. Translating gives CASSLWGEVYNEQFF.

In its sample, this clone was seen once. The chain links TRBV28 to TRBJ1-5; TRBD1 agrees at 7 bases. CDR3 size: 15 residues. J gave up 0 bases and V 4 bases, and 3 bases lay outside the gene matches. The germline CDR1 and CDR2 sequences are MDHEN and SYDVKM. Here the CDR3 DNA reads TGTGCCAGCAGTTACAGGGGCAATAGCAATCAGCCCCAGCATTTT. This translates into CASSYRGNSNQPQHF.

The rearrangement joins TRBV6-6 to TRBJ2-2; no definite D call. V was clipped by 0 bases and J by 2 bases, with 4 bases between them. Germline lookup yields CDR1 MNHNY and CDR2 SVGAGI (reference sequence). This CDR3 contains 14 residues. CDR3 nucleotide sequence: TGTGCCAGCAGTTACTCATTTAACACCGGGGAGCTGTTTTTT. It translates to CASSYSFNTGELFF.

The chain combines TRBV6-5 with TRBJ1-2; TRBD1 matches at 9 bases. Germline-derived CDR1 and CDR2 are MNHEY and SVGAGI. CDR3 length: 11 residues. Trimming took 6 bases from V and 10 from J; bases not matched to a gene: 3. CDR3 sequence (DNA): TGTGCCAGCAGAACAGGGGGCCACTACACCTTC. It codes for CASRTGGHYTF.

The genes are TRBV2 and TRBJ1-2; D is unresolved. The germline gives CDR1 SNHLY, CDR2 FYNNEI. The V gene lost 10 bases and the J gene lost 7 bases, with 16 bases spanning the gap. The CDR3 is 12 residues long. DNA of the CDR3: TGTGCCACCGAGGAGGGCGAGGGTGGCTACACCTTC. It codes for CATEEGEGGYTF.

V usage is TRBV6-1 and J usage is TRBJ2-7; 8 nucleotides match TRBD2. The junction had 3 bases not matched to a gene; V was cut back by 5 bases and J by 0 bases. From germline, CDR1 is MNHNS and CDR2 SASEGT. The CDR3 covers 14 residues. The CDR3 bases are TGTGCCAGCAGTACGACTAGCGCCTCCTACGAGCAGTACTTC. Translation: CASSTTSASYEQYF.

The chain carries TRBV7-9 and TRBJ2-7, with TRBD1 as a possible D gene (6 bases). V gave up 1 base and J gave up 4 bases, with 11 bases separating them. The germline gives CDR1 SEHNR, CDR2 FQNEAQ (reference sequence). CDR3 length: 14 residues. CDR3 coding DNA: TGTGCCAGCAGCTTAGTTGCAGGGGCTTACGAGCAGTACTTC. It yields the protein CASSLVAGAYEQYF. The full variable domain, in which reference TRBV7-9 and TRBJ2-7 provide the parts outside the CDR3, is DTGVSQNPRHKITKRGQNVTFRCDPISEHNRLYWYRQTLGQGPEFLTYFQNEAQLEKSRLLSDRFSAERPKGSFSTLEIQRTEQGDSAMYLCASSLVAGAYEQYFGPGTRLTVT.

The chain carries TRBV7-2 and TRBJ2-1, with 9 bases identical to TRBD2. V lost 4 bases, J lost 7 bases, and 11 bases stayed unmatched. CDR1 is SGHTA, CDR2 FQGNSA, per germline. This CDR3 comprises 16 residues. DNA of the CDR3: TGTGCCAGCAGCTGGCCTAGCGGGACTCCGGGGAATGAGCAGTTCTTC. Protein sequence: CASSWPSGTPGNEQFF.

In the case of this clone: The sample holds other DNA sequences that translate to the same CDR3. The V and J genes are TRBV20-1 and TRBJ2-1; 7 bases are shared with TRBD1. Trimming removed 6 bases from V and 9 bases from J; junction bases left unmatched: 5. The CDR3 contains 11 residues. From germline, CDR1 is DFQATT and CDR2 SNEGSKA (reference sequence). CDR3 sequence (DNA): TGCAGTGCGAGGGGGCTCACTGAGCAGTTCTTC. It specifies CSARGLTEQFF.

The rearrangement uses TRBV29-1 and TRBJ2-3; tentatively, D is TRBD2 (6 bases). There are 13 residues in the CDR3. The V end was cut by 5 bases, the J end by 0 bases, with 9 bases between. The germline gives CDR1 SQVTM, CDR2 ANQGSEA. The CDR3 spells CSVSAGSTDTQYF. CDR3 in DNA: TGCAGCGTTTCTGCGGGAAGCACAGATACGCAGTATTTT.

In its sample, this clone was seen many times. This chain links TRBV5-4 with TRBJ2-2; 9 bases are a match to TRBD1. Trimming took 1 base from V and 5 from J; bases not matched to a gene: 3. The CDR3 spans 15 residues. The germline V gene encodes CDR1 SGHNT and CDR2 YYREEE (reference sequence). The CDR3 sequence is CASSLKQGATGELFF. The DNA of the CDR3 is TGTGCCAGCAGCTTGAAACAGGGGGCGACCGGGGAGCTGTTTTTT.

This chain links TRBV29-1 with TRBJ1-1; D uncertain. The CDR3 is 12 residues long. V was trimmed by 6 bases and J by 8 bases, leaving 16 bases between them. Germline V lookup: CDR1 SQVTM, CDR2 ANQGSEA. CDR3 sequence: CSVQTGLLEAFF. The CDR3, as DNA: TGCAGCGTACAAACCGGCCTCCTCGAAGCTTTCTTT.

The gene calls are TRBV7-3 and TRBJ2-3; D unclear. This CDR3 comprises 15 residues. CDR1 is SGHTA, CDR2 FQGTGA, per germline. Trimming took off 5 bases at V and 6 bases at J, with 18 bases between the two ends. The CDR3 sequence: CASSLEAAGADTQYF. CDR3 coding DNA: TGTGCCAGCAGCCTAGAAGCAGCAGGAGCTGATACGCAGTATTTT.

The chain is built from TRBV6-5 and TRBJ1-5; D unclear. The CDR3 has 13 residues. Germline lookup yields CDR1 MNHEY and CDR2 SVGAGI. V lost 1 base, J lost 0 bases, and 1 base lay in between. The CDR3, as DNA: TGTGCCAGCAGTTACTATAGCAATCAGCCCCAGCATTTT. It translates to CASSYYSNQPQHF.

This clone was seen only a few times. The chain combines TRBV28 with TRBJ1-5; D is possibly TRBD1 (6 bases). V shed 1 base and J shed 3 bases, with 10 bases lying between them. Germline CDR1 reads MDHEN; CDR2 reads SYDVKM. The CDR3 runs to 15 residues. CDR3 protein: CASSLFTGINQPQHF. The CDR3 DNA follows: TGTGCCAGCAGTTTATTCACAGGGATCAATCAGCCCCAGCATTTT.

The genes are TRBV7-9 and TRBJ2-2, with D perhaps assigned TRBD1 or TRBD2 (5 bases each). The germline V gene encodes CDR1 SEHNR and CDR2 FQNEAQ (reference sequence). V gave up 3 bases and J gave up 6 bases, with 14 bases separating them. The CDR3 sequence is 15 residues long. CDR3 sequence (DNA): TGTGCCAGCAGCTTGGGACGTCCGTTCTCCGGGGAGCTGTTTTTT. This gives the protein CASSLGRPFSGELFF.

This clone was recorded only once. The chain carries TRBV7-6 and TRBJ2-5, with 15 positions matching TRBD2. The J call is in doubt because the DNA end fits TRBJ2-7 better. The CDR3 totals 16 residues. In germline, CDR1 is SGHVS, CDR2 FNYEAQ. CDR3 amino acids: CASSPPGLAGGDEQYF. The CDR3 DNA reads TGTGCCAGCAGCCCCCCGGGACTAGCGGGAGGAGACGAGCAGTACTTC.

The chain couples TRBV6-6 to TRBJ1-1; no firm D call. V was trimmed by 6 bases and J by 2 bases, leaving 13 bases between them. Germline assignment: CDR1 MNHNY and CDR2 SVGAGI (reference sequence). The CDR3 spans 14 residues. CDR3 amino acids: CASSPVRLNTEAFF. The CDR3 DNA follows: TGTGCCAGCAGCCCAGTCCGGCTAAACACTGAAGCTTTCTTT.

This clone was seen just once. The DNA for the CDR3 is TGTGCCAGCAGCTTCGGACTAGCGGGAGGGCCCGAGCAGTACTTC. Translation gives CASSFGLAGGPEQYF. The chain recombines TRBV7-2 with TRBJ2-7; 15 bases line up with TRBD2. V lost 3 bases and J lost 6; bases outside the gene matches: 3. Germline lookup yields CDR1 SGHTA and CDR2 FQGNSA. This CDR3 comprises 15 residues.

The rearrangement joins TRBV12-2 to TRBJ1-5; the D segment call TRBD1 is taken from the table without a DNA check. TRBV12-2 is marked as a pseudogene. This CDR3 has 14 amino acids. CDR3 nucleotide sequence: TGTGCAAGTCTCTTAATTCAGGGGAATCAGCCCCAGCATTTT. Its protein is CASLLIQGNQPQHF.